The rows below give T cell receptor beta chains drawn from one sample of a study of blood T cell repertoires in COVID-19. Assay: immunoSEQ multiplex PCR; the TCRdb copy retains only in-frame clones and omits some. The sample carries about 74,000 clones, roughly nine tenths recorded once. Sequencing used peripheral blood. The receptors were gathered from a man in his forties or fifties with acute or convalescent COVID-19. The CDR3 runs from the conserved cysteine through the conserved F or W.

j_gene	v_gene	CDR3aa
TRBJ1-5	TRBV2	CASSLGTGRRNQPQHF
TRBJ2-1	TRBV4-1	CASRVDSSGWYEQFF
TRBJ2-2	TRBV11-2	CASQNTGELFF
TRBJ1-3	TRBV10-1	CASKFRGSGNTIYF
TRBJ2-6	TRBV7-2	CASSARTSGSSGANVLTF
TRBJ1-2	TRBV28	CASSLGGQGSGYTF
TRBJ1-6	TRBV6-5	CASSIELGVNSPLHF
TRBJ2-7	TRBV3-1/TRBV3-2	CASSPGSTQGGEQYF
TRBJ1-2	TRBV27	CASRGQGAFGYGYTF
TRBJ2-1	TRBV6-2/TRBV6-3	CASSRGLALMYNEQFF
TRBJ2-3	TRBV6-6	CASSRSGQGQSTDTQYF
TRBJ2-2	TRBV4-3	CASSLKTKRGTNTGELFF
TRBJ2-1	TRBV28	CASSLDYLAGGMDEQFF
TRBJ1-5	TRBV19	CASSGQGGSQPQHF
TRBJ1-2	TRBV10-3	CAISVDSGYGYTF
TRBJ2-2	TRBV3-1/TRBV3-2	CASSHRLAVTGELFF
TRBJ2-1	TRBV11-3	CASSSAGTSGSNEQFF
TRBJ1-4	TRBV5-6	CASSSSIHGGTNEKLFF
TRBJ1-2	TRBV18	CASSPNLNENYGYTF
TRBJ1-1	TRBV12-3/TRBV12-4	CASSLQWNTEAFF
TRBJ2-7	TRBV13	CASSPPGVSSYEQYF
TRBJ2-7	TRBV28	CASSLFQTSGSAYEQYF
TRBJ2-3	TRBV15	CATSRDQSEGYTQYF
TRBJ2-6	TRBV7-9	CASSSGGRGSTSGANVLTF